These T cell receptor beta chains were read from a single sample in a study of CD8+CD57+ T cells in acquired aplastic anemia. A single record per CDR3 protein comes from TCRdb applying MiXCR to the reads. The sample includes 200,000 to 250,000 distinct CDR3 sequences, 30% to 40% of them seen just once. Sequencing input: sorted CD4+, CD8+, or CD8+CD57+ T cells (not recorded which) from PBMCs. The receptors originated from a human donor in good health, serving as a control. Each CDR3 is given with its conserved first and last residue. Each record gives: clone size, V gene, J gene, D gene, CDR3 DNA, CDR3 protein. A D gene is named only where the DNA matches it firmly. Some rows mark clone size as missing; the rest say once, few, many or name a class of expanded clone.

>many|TRBV6-2/TRBV6-3|TRBJ1-2|TRBD1
TGTGCCAGCAGTTACTCGACAGGGCCTTATGGCTACACCTTC
CASSYSTGPYGYTF
>once|TRBV20-1|TRBJ1-1|TRBD1
TGCAGTGCCGCGGACAGGGCGGACCCTGAAGCTTTCTTT
CSAADRADPEAFF
>-|TRBV30|TRBJ2-5|TRBD1
TGTGCCTCCCTACCGGGACAGGGCAACCAAGAGACCCAGTACTTC
CASLPGQGNQETQYF
>many|TRBV7-9|TRBJ2-7|-
TGTGCCAGCGGCGGGTCCCCCTACGAGCAGTACTTC
CASGGSPYEQYF
>few|TRBV20-1|TRBJ2-3|TRBD2
TGCAGTGCTAGAGATCGGACTAGCGGCACAGATACGCAGTATTTT
CSARDRTSGTDTQYF
>many|TRBV6-5|TRBJ2-7|TRBD1
TGTGCCAGCAGACCCAGGGACAGCGGCTACGAGCAGTACTTC
CASRPRDSGYEQYF
>-|TRBV5-1|TRBJ2-2|-
TGCGCCAGCAGCCTCCGGGCCTCGGCGTCCGGGGAGCTGTTTTTT
CASSLRASASGELFF
>-|TRBV20-1|TRBJ2-1|TRBD2
TGCAGTGCTAGAGGGCTTAGGCGGGGGGGCGCCCTAAATGAGCAGTTCTTC
CSARGLRRGGALNEQFF
>-|TRBV10-1|TRBJ2-5|-
TGCGCCAGCAGACCCCCTCGTGCTCCGACAGGAAGGCAAGAGACCCAGTACTTC
CASRPPRAPTGRQETQYF
>many|TRBV4-2|TRBJ1-2|-
TGTGCCAGCAGCCAAATGGGTTGGGGAAACTATGGCTACACCTTC
CASSQMGWGNYGYTF
>few|TRBV11-2|TRBJ2-3|-
TGTGCCAGCAGCGTCGGATATAGCCCCGCTAGCACAGATACGCAGTATTTT
CASSVGYSPASTDTQYF
>-|TRBV18|TRBJ2-2|-
TGTGCCAGCTCACCACCGACGACCGGGGAGCTGTTTTTT
CASSPPTTGELFF
>few|TRBV5-8|TRBJ2-2|-
TGTGCCAGCAGCAGACAGTTCCCGAACACCGGGGAGCTGTTTTTT
CASSRQFPNTGELFF
>once|TRBV20-1|TRBJ1-5|TRBD1
TGCAGTGCTAGTACAGGGGGCGGTCAGCCCCAGCATTTT
CSASTGGGQPQHF
>-|TRBV4-1|TRBJ2-3|-
TGCGCCAGCAGCCAAGTTGTGCCCGCGGAGTCTGGCACAGATACGCAGTATTTT
CASSQVVPAESGTDTQYF
>-|TRBV19|TRBJ1-1|TRBD1
TGTGCCAGTAGTAGCACTCCAGGGGGAGGAACTGAAGCTCTCTTT
CASSSTPGGGTEALF
>-|TRBV12-3/TRBV12-4|TRBJ2-2|-
TGTGCCAGCAGGGGTCGAGGGACGAACACCGGGGAGCTGTTTTTT
CASRGRGTNTGELFF
>-|TRBV12-5|TRBJ1-3|TRBD1
TGTGCTAGTGGTTTGGTAGTAGGACAGGCCCCCTCTGGAAACACCATATATTTT
CASGLVVGQAPSGNTIYF
>once|TRBV15|TRBJ2-5|-
-
CATSIYLCSVATETQYF
>few|TRBV12-3/TRBV12-4|TRBJ1-1|TRBD1
TGTGCCAGCAGTTCCGTCCCCGGGACAGGGAGAACTGAAGCTTTCTTT
CASSSVPGTGRTEAFF
>many|TRBV7-8|TRBJ1-1|-
TGTGCCAGCAGCTTCCGGGACATGACCACTGAAGCTTTCTTT
CASSFRDMTTEAFF
>-|TRBV11-2|TRBJ1-2|TRBD1
TGTGCCAGCAGACGCGCCCCCGGGACAGCCATTTATGGCTACACCTTC
CASRRAPGTAIYGYTF
>few|TRBV7-2|TRBJ2-7|TRBD2
TGTGCCAGCAGCTTCGGGAGGGACTACGAGCAGTACTTC
CASSFGRDYEQYF
>once|TRBV19|TRBJ1-1|TRBD1
TGTGCCAGTAGTAGGACAGGGGTCTCGGCTTTCTTT
CASSRTGVSAFF
>-|TRBV7-9|TRBJ2-5|TRBD2
TGTGCCAGCAGCCTATCTCCAGCGGGGCCAGAGACCCAGTACTTC
CASSLSPAGPETQYF
>-|TRBV10-1|TRBJ1-6|-
TGCGCCAGCAGTGACCCCAGGGTAGGGGCCTACCTCGATTCACCCCTCCACTTT
CASSDPRVGAYLDSPLHF
>many|TRBV20-1|TRBJ1-2|-
TGCAGTGCTAGAGATTCGAGGGGGTACTATGGCTACACCTTC
CSARDSRGYYGYTF
>-|TRBV11-1|TRBJ1-4|TRBD1
TGTGCCGGCAGCTCTCCCAGGGGGACGGGGAATGAAAAACTGTTTTTT
CAGSSPRGTGNEKLFF
>many|TRBV7-9|TRBJ1-2|TRBD1
TGTGCCAGCAGCTCTGGGACAGGAATCTATGGCTACACCTTC
CASSSGTGIYGYTF
>few|TRBV3-1|TRBJ1-2|-
TGTGCCAGCAGCCTCGGGGGGCGCGGCTATGGCTACACCTTC
CASSLGGRGYGYTF
>-|TRBV12-3/TRBV12-4|TRBJ1-1|TRBD1
TGTGCCAGCAGTGCGACAGGGGGTTTTACTGAAGCTTTCTTT
CASSATGGFTEAFF
>many|TRBV2|TRBJ1-2|-
TGTGCCAGCATGATTGAGTACGGCTACACCTTC
CASMIEYGYTF
>-|TRBV25-1|TRBJ1-1|-
TGTGCCAGCAGTGAATCCGCCACCTCGGCTGAAGCTTTCTTT
CASSESATSAEAFF
>many|TRBV20-1|TRBJ1-1|-
TGCAGTGCTAGAGACCGGGAAGGGTTCACTGAAGCTTTCTTT
CSARDREGFTEAFF
>-|TRBV4-1|TRBJ1-5|-
TGCGCCAGCAGCCAGGGGGGGGCTCATATTAGCAATCAGCCCCAGCATTTT
CASSQGGAHISNQPQHF